These 14 T cell receptor beta chains originate from one sample sequenced in a study of blood T cell repertoires in COVID-19 (dated by TCRdb to 2020 to 2021). Library preparation used the immunoSEQ multiplex PCR assay. TCRdb retrieved this table from immuneACCESS and kept in-frame rearrangements only. Not all clones are present; in checked studies, unresolved V genes account for under half, and no reason is known for the remainder. This sample has 100,000 or so clones in its table, and 80% to 95% of those were observed once. 4.2% of the sample is taken by the ten largest. The sample comprised peripheral blood. These receptors all come from a man aged 18 to 29 with acute or convalescent COVID-19.

The genes are TRBV10-3 and TRBJ1-1, with TRBD1 identical over 7 bases. CDR3 length equals 14 residues. Trimming removed 9 bases from V and 4 bases from J; junction bases left unmatched: 11. Germline V gene data show CDR1 as ENHRY and CDR2 as SYGVKD. The CDR3 DNA follows: TGTGCCATTCTTGACAGGGCTGGTGGCACTGAAGCTTTCTTT. It specifies CAILDRAGGTEAFF.

The chain recombines TRBV5-1 with TRBJ1-4; the D gene is possibly TRBD1 (5 bases). Germline-derived CDR1 and CDR2 are SGHRS and YFSETQ. There are 16 residues in the CDR3. Trimming shortened V by 1 base and J by 4 bases, and 14 bases separated the two germline ends. CDR3 residues: CASSLSVGPGNEKLFF. CDR3 nucleotides: TGCGCCAGCAGCTTGTCCGTGGGGCCGGGTAATGAAAAACTGTTTTTT.

The chain uses TRBV25-1 and TRBJ2-5; D may be TRBD1 (6 bases). The germline gives CDR1 MGHDK, CDR2 SYGVNS. The CDR3 consists of 16 residues. The ends were cut back, 0 bases at V and 4 bases at J, with 15 bases in the middle. The CDR3 nucleotides read TGTGCCAGCAGTGAATATCTATACAGGGATAGAGAGACCCAGTACTTC. Translated, it gives CASSEYLYRDRETQYF.

The CDR3 reads CASSPSSGNNYGYTF. The CDR3, as DNA: TGTGCCAGCTCACCATCGTCCGGGAACAACTATGGCTACACCTTC. The gene calls are TRBV18 and TRBJ1-2, with D unclear. V was clipped by 2 bases and J by 2 bases, with 12 bases between them. The CDR3 has 15 amino acids. Germline V gene sequence: CDR1 KGHSH, CDR2 LQKENI. The full variable domain, rest sourced from reference TRBV18 and TRBJ1-2, is NAGVMQNPRHLVRRRGQEARLRCSPMKGHSHVYWYRQLPEEGLKFMVYLQKENIIDESGMPKERFSAEFPKEGPSILRIQQVVRGDSAAYFCASSPSSGNNYGYTFGSGTRLTVV.

V and J are TRBV2 and TRBJ1-5, with D tentatively TRBD1 (6 bases). CDR1 and CDR2 from the germline V gene are SNHLY and FYNNEI. The CDR3 sequence is 15 residues long. Trimming cost V 6 bases and J 0 bases, with 12 bases left between them. Here the CDR3 DNA reads TGTGCCAGCAGGGCCGGGGACACTAGCAATCAGCCCCAGCATTTT. Translation: CASRAGDTSNQPQHF.

The chain joins TRBV6-4 to TRBJ2-1; D possibly corresponds to TRBD1 (5 bases). V lost 6 bases and J 4 bases, leaving 10 bases between the germline ends. The CDR3 sequence is 13 residues long. Looked up from germline, CDR1 is MRHNA and CDR2 is SNTAGT. The chain's CDR3 is CASSADRYNEQFF. CDR3 bases: TGTGCCAGCAGCGCTGACAGATACAATGAGCAGTTCTTC.

The chain is built from TRBV2 and TRBJ2-3, with no clear D. The V and J ends lost 6 bases and 3 bases respectively, with 7 bases between them. This CDR3 comprises 12 residues. In germline, CDR1 is SNHLY, CDR2 FYNNEI. CDR3 region: CASSLETDTQYF. CDR3 nucleotide sequence: TGTGCCAGCAGCCTAGAAACAGATACGCAGTATTTT.

J is TRBJ1-2 and V is TRBV6-1, with a weak D call TRBD1 (5 bases). V was trimmed by 1 base and J by 7 bases, leaving 16 bases between them. This CDR3 spans 15 amino acids. The germline CDR1 and CDR2 sequences are MNHNS and SASEGT. CDR3 in amino acids: CASSEDSAGFAGYTF. CDR3 nucleotides: TGTGCCAGCAGTGAAGACTCGGCAGGGTTCGCTGGCTACACCTTC.

CDR3 in amino acids: CASSAPAGANGYTF. The CDR3 DNA sequence: TGCGCCAGCAGCGCACCGGCGGGGGCGAATGGCTACACCTTC. This sequence joins TRBV10-1 and TRBJ1-2; weak D call: TRBD1 (6 bases). CDR3 length equals 14 residues. Germline CDR1 is WNHNN and CDR2 is SYGVQD (reference sequence). Between the trimmed V and J ends, which lost 6 bases and 6 bases, there was a span of 17 bases.

The V and J genes are TRBV6-5 and TRBJ2-5; no definite D call. CDR1 MNHEY and CDR2 SVGAGI come from the germline V gene. V was cut by 6 bases and J by 5 bases, with 13 bases left in between. The CDR3 is 13 residues long. This CDR3 reads CASSREPRETQYF. The CDR3, as DNA: TGTGCCAGCAGCCGAGAACCACGGGAGACCCAGTACTTC.

The J gene is TRBJ1-1, the V gene TRBV5-1; 9 bases align to TRBD1. The V gene's germline CDR1 is SGHRS and CDR2 YFSETQ. V shed 4 bases, J shed 5 bases, and the junction held 6 bases outside the gene matches. The CDR3 extends over 14 amino acids. The CDR3 loop reads CASSISDRGTEAFF. Written as DNA, the CDR3 is TGCGCCAGCAGCATATCCGACAGGGGGACTGAAGCTTTCTTT.

The chain uses TRBV2 and TRBJ1-1; D might be TRBD1 (5 bases). The CDR3 consists of 14 residues. Germline V gene sequence: CDR1 SNHLY, CDR2 FYNNEI. Trimming took off 6 bases at V and 5 bases at J, with 16 bases between the two ends. In DNA, the CDR3 is TGTGCCAGCAGGATAGGCAGGGAAGGGACTGAAGCTTTCTTT. It translates to CASRIGREGTEAFF.

The chain carries TRBV21-1 and TRBJ1-5. TRBV21-1 is termed a pseudogene. The CDR3 covers 14 residues. The CDR3 reads CASGPRGPHQPQHF. DNA for the CDR3: TGTGCCAGCGGCCCCCGCGGGCCCCATCAGCCCCAGCATTTT.

The chain carries TRBV7-9 and TRBJ1-1; D gene uncertain. The CDR3 is 14 residues long. V was clipped by 0 bases and J by 4 bases, with 9 bases between them. The V gene's germline CDR1 is SEHNR and CDR2 FQNEAQ (reference sequence). This CDR3 is CASSLAGGSTEAFF. The CDR3 bases are TGTGCCAGCAGCTTAGCAGGAGGGAGCACTGAAGCTTTCTTT.